Presented here are 16 T cell receptor beta chains from one specimen sequenced in a study of blood T cells in healthy people across ages. Primed by a sample-barcoded 5' primer and a J-beta primer mix, a second PCR proceeded for roughly 6 to 12 cycles. TCRdb redid the calling of the 5' RACE reads with MiXCR, one entry per CDR3 protein. The sample lists hundreds of thousands of distinct CDR3 sequences; 40% to 65% were seen once. Sequences were obtained from blood. The receptors shown here come from an elderly man in good health.

The genes are TRBV7-9 and TRBJ1-4; 11 positions agree with TRBD1. This CDR3 is built from 15 residues. Per germline, CDR1 SEHNR and CDR2 FQNEAQ (reference sequence). V trimming: 3 bases; J trimming: 8 bases; junction bases outside the gene matches: 5. For the CDR3, the DNA is TGTGCCAGCAGCTTCCGTTGGGACAGGGGGGAAAAACTGTTTTTT. It translates to CASSFRWDRGEKLFF.

V gene TRBV7-9 combines with J gene TRBJ2-7, with 8 positions matching TRBD2. Germline CDR1 is SEHNR and CDR2 is FQNEAQ (reference sequence). The J segment lost 6 bases and the V segment lost 3 bases, leaving 13 bases of the junction unmatched. The CDR3 contains 16 residues. In DNA form, the CDR3 reads TGTGCCAGCAGCTTCCTTTGGACTAGCCGCAGTGGCGAGCAGTACTTC. Its translation: CASSFLWTSRSGEQYF.

J is TRBJ2-3 and V is TRBV9; TRBD2 agrees at 9 bases. The CDR3 contains 16 residues. Germline V CDR1 and CDR2: SGDLS, YYNGEE. The V segment lost 1 base and the J segment 0 bases; nucleotides outside the gene matches: 3. CDR3 in DNA: TGTGCCAGCAGCGTATCGACTAGCGGAAGCACAGATACGCAGTATTTT. It codes for CASSVSTSGSTDTQYF.

The rearrangement joins TRBV20-1 to TRBJ1-4; 7 nucleotides agree with TRBD1. The CDR3 spans 14 residues. Trimming cost V 3 bases and J 8 bases; bases outside gene matches: 9. Per the germline V gene, CDR1 is DFQATT and CDR2 is SNEGSKA (reference sequence). The CDR3 is CSASSDEGAEKLFF. In nucleotides, the CDR3 is TGCAGTGCTAGTTCGGACGAGGGGGCCGAAAAACTGTTTTTT.

The chain uses TRBV24-1 and TRBJ2-3; TRBD2 agrees at 15 bases. The CDR3 runs 16 residues. In germline, CDR1 is KGHDR, CDR2 SFDVKD. V trimming: 4 bases; J trimming: 6 bases; junction bases outside the gene matches: 4. CDR3 sequence (DNA): TGTGCCACCAGTGACCGGACTAGCGGGAGGGCTGATACGCAGTATTTT. It yields the protein CATSDRTSGRADTQYF.

The chain combines TRBV6-5 with TRBJ2-2; perhaps D is TRBD1 or TRBD2 (6 bases each). Trimming pared 6 bases from V and 7 bases from J, leaving 12 bases between. Germline loops: CDR1 MNHEY, CDR2 SVGAGI. This CDR3 has 13 residues. The CDR3 spells CASRRGVGGELFF. The CDR3 DNA reads as TGTGCCAGCAGGAGGGGGGTTGGCGGGGAGCTGTTTTTT.

The V and J genes are TRBV12-3 or TRBV12-4 and TRBJ1-1, with a weak D call TRBD1 (5 bases). Between the trimmed V and J ends, which lost 6 bases and 3 bases, there was a span of 17 bases. This CDR3 is built from 15 residues. The CDR3 region has the DNA TGTGCCAGCAGAGCCCGCCGGGGGAGTGACACTGAAGCTTTCTTT. It is translated as CASRARRGSDTEAFF.

The chain couples TRBV5-8 to TRBJ1-1; 9 nucleotides align to TRBD1. The J segment lost 5 bases and the V segment lost 3 bases, leaving 8 bases of the junction unmatched. Looked up from germline, CDR1 is SGHTS and CDR2 is YDEGEE. CDR3 size: 15 residues. CDR3 DNA: TGTGCCAGCAGCTCGGCACAGGGGGCGCGGACTGAAGCTTTCTTT. This encodes CASSSAQGARTEAFF. Drawing the rest from reference TRBV5-8 and TRBJ1-1, the complete variable domain is EAGVTQSPTHLIKTRGQQATLRCSPISGHTSVYWYQQALGLGLQFLLWYDEGEERNRGNFPPRFSGRQFPNYSSELNVNALELEDSALYLCASSSAQGARTEAFFGQGTRLTVV.

Worth noting for this clonotype: The junction and the germline gene differ at one end; a read error may be behind it. The V gene is TRBV7-8, the J gene TRBJ2-5, with 13 bases lining up with TRBD2. The germline gives CDR1 SGHVS, CDR2 FQNEAQ. The CDR3 extends over 17 amino acids. The CDR3 DNA reads as TGTGCCGGCAGCCCAGGGGGGACTAGCGGGACCCAAGAGACCCAGTACTTC. It specifies CAGSPGGTSGTQETQYF.

The chain employs TRBV7-2 and TRBJ2-1; D is undetermined. Germline CDR1 SGHTA, CDR2 FQGNSA. The V and J ends lost 4 bases and 10 bases respectively, with 8 bases between them. This CDR3 is built from 11 residues. Written as DNA, the CDR3 is TGTGCCAGCAGCTCAAGAACCGAGCAGTTCTTC. Protein: CASSSRTEQFF.

Only one count was recorded for this clonotype. This chain uses TRBV2 with TRBJ2-2; TRBD2 agrees at 11 bases. Germline assignment: CDR1 SNHLY and CDR2 FYNNEI. V was clipped by 6 bases and J by 4 bases; unmatched bases: 7. The CDR3 runs to 16 residues. The CDR3 here is CASRVTSGSVTGELFF. The DNA for the CDR3 is TGTGCCAGCAGAGTTACTAGCGGGAGTGTCACCGGGGAGCTGTTTTTT.

About this clonotype itself: A junction end diverges from the germline sequence, so it may reflect a read error. The chain recombines TRBV20-1 with TRBJ2-4; maybe TRBD2 (6 bases). This CDR3 is 16 amino acids long. Per germline, CDR1 DFQATT and CDR2 SNEGSKA (reference sequence). The CDR3 bases are TGCAGCGCTAGAGCGTCCGGGAGTGTAGCCAAAAACATTCAGTACTTC. It specifies CSARASGSVAKNIQYF.

The V gene is TRBV20-1, the J gene TRBJ1-2, with D hard to call. The length of the CDR3 is 8 residues. Germline CDR1 and CDR2: DFQATT and SNEGSKA (reference sequence). V lost 8 bases and J 5 bases, leaving 3 bases between the germline ends. DNA for the CDR3: TGCAGTCAATATGGCTACACCTTC. Protein: CSQYGYTF.

This clonotype was seen a handful of times. The chain recombines TRBV5-1 with TRBJ2-7, with 10 bases fitting TRBD2. The V gene's germline CDR1 is SGHRS and CDR2 YFSETQ. The CDR3 covers 15 residues. Trimming removed 5 bases from V and 2 bases from J; junction bases left unmatched: 7. In DNA, the CDR3 is TGCGCCAGCAGGGTGACTAGCGGGTCTACCTACGAGCAGTACTTC. Its translation is CASRVTSGSTYEQYF.

The chain employs TRBV7-3 and TRBJ2-1; D call uncertain. The germline gives CDR1 SGHTA, CDR2 FQGTGA. This CDR3 spans 13 amino acids. V lost 1 base and J lost 6, with 7 bases in between. CDR3 DNA sequence: TGTGCCAGCAGCTTAAACCCGGGCAATGAGCAGTTCTTC. This gives the protein CASSLNPGNEQFF. Full variable domain (outside the CDR3, taken from reference TRBV7-3 and TRBJ2-1): GAGVSQTPSNKVTEKGKYVELRCDPISGHTALYWYRQSLGQGPEFLIYFQGTGAADDSGLPNDRFFAVRPEGSVSTLKIQRTERGDSAVYLCASSLNPGNEQFFGPGTRLTVL.

The V gene is TRBV4-1, the J gene TRBJ2-7; 13 nucleotides agree with TRBD2. Germline V gene data show CDR1 as MGHRA and CDR2 as YSYEKL. This CDR3 is built from 17 residues. The trim removed 4 bases at V and 7 bases at J, leaving 13 bases unmatched. The CDR3 region has the DNA TGCGCCAGCAGCCCCCTACCGGGACTAGCGGGACTGTATGAGCAGTACTTC. Translated: CASSPLPGLAGLYEQYF.